This entry describes one T cell receptor (beta chain). Its specificity is not known. Arm-PCR with iRepertoire HTBI primers amplified the CDR3 regions for these TCR beta libraries. In the study's own analysis: Gene usage covered 62 TRBV and 14 to 15 TRBJ segments. TCRdb processed the multiplex PCR reads anew with MiXCR; each CDR3 protein has one entry. The V and J calls were not made by the authors but by TCRdb's processing. The data show 400,000 to 500,000 distinct CDR3 sequences, roughly 22% seen once. This record belongs to a study of regulatory T cells in long-lasting Graves disease. Findings and limits, study-wide: Favored gene segments in persistent disease were TRBV28, TRBJ1-2 and TRBJ2-5.

Stated time point: persistent/refractory GD, antithyroid drugs over 5 years with positive TRAb. Researchers made the TCR library from RNA that was extracted from PBMCs. Patients of an endocrinology department in Xi'an, China, were included. CDR3 size: 15 residues. Between the trimmed V and J ends, which lost 0 bases and 1 base, there was a span of 6 bases. Germline V gene sequence: CDR1 MNHEY, CDR2 SVGEGT. The chain couples TRBV6-2 or TRBV6-3 to TRBJ2-2, with D uncertain. The sequence was obtained from a female donor with Graves disease. The material was peripheral blood mononuclear cells (PBMCs), obtained when the disease was refractory, from a patient treated with antithyroid drugs. The CDR3 DNA is TGTGCCAGCAGTTACTCGATCATGAACACCGGGGAGCTGTTTTTT. This gives the protein CASSYSIMNTGELFF.